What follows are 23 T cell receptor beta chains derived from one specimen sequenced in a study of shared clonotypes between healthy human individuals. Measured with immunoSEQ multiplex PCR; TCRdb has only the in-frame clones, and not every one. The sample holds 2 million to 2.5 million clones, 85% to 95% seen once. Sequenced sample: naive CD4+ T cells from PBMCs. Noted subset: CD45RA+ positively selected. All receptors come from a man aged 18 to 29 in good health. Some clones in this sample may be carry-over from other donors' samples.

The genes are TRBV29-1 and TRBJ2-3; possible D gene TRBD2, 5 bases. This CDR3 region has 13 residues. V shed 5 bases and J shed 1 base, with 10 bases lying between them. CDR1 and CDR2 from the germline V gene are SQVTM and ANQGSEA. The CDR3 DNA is TGCAGCGTTCACCCCGGGGGCACAGATACGCAGTATTTT. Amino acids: CSVHPGGTDTQYF.

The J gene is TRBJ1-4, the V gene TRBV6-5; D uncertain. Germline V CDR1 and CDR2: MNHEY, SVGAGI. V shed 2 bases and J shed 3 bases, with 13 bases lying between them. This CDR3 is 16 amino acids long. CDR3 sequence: CASSYGVGSANEKLFF. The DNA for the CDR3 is TGTGCCAGCAGTTACGGAGTCGGGAGTGCTAATGAAAAACTGTTTTTT.

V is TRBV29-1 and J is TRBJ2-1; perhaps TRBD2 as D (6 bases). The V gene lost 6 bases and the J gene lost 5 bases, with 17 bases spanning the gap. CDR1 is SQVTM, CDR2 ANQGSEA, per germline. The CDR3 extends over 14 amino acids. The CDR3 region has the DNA TGCAGCGTGACCCGGGGGTACAGCGACAATGAGCAGTTCTTC. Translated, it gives CSVTRGYSDNEQFF.

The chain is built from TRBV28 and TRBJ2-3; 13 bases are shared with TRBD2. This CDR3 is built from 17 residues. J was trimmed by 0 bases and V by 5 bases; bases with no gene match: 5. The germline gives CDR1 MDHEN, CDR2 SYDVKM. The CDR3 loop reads CASSPGLAGISTDTQYF. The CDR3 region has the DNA TGTGCCAGCAGTCCGGGACTAGCGGGAATAAGCACAGATACGCAGTATTTT.

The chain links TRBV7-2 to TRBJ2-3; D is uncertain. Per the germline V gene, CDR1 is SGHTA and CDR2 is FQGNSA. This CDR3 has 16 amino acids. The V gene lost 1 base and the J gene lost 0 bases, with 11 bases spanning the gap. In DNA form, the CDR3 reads TGTGCCAGCAGCTTAGGTTATGGGTCCAGCACAGATACGCAGTATTTT. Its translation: CASSLGYGSSTDTQYF.

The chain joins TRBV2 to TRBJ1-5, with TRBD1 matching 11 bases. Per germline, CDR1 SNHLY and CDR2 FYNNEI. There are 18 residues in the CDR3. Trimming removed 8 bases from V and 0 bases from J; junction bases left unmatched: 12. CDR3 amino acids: CASSTPGTGGNSNQPQHF. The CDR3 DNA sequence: TGTGCCAGCTCTACACCCGGGACAGGGGGTAATAGCAATCAGCCCCAGCATTTT.

The CDR3 DNA is TGCAGCGGCCGAGGGGGAGCCGTGGGCTACACCTTC. As protein: CSGRGGAVGYTF. This chain joins TRBV29-1 and TRBJ1-2; D is perhaps TRBD1 (6 bases). Trimming left V 7 bases short and J 8 bases short, with 17 bases between. Germline V lookup: CDR1 SQVTM, CDR2 ANQGSEA. The CDR3 sequence is 12 residues long.

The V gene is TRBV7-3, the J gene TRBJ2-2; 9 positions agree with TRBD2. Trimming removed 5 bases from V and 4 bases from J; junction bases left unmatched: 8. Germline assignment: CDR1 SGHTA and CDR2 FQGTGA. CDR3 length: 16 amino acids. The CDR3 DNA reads TGTGCCAGCAGCCTTTGGCGGGAGGGGGCCACCGGGGAGCTGTTTTTT. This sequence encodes CASSLWREGATGELFF.

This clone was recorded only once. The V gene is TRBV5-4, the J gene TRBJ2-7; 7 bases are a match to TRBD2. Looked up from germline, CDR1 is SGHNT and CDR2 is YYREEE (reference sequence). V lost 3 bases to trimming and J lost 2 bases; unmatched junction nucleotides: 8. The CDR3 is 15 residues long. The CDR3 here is CASSWMGRVAYEQYF. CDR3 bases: TGTGCCAGCAGCTGGATGGGGAGGGTGGCCTACGAGCAGTACTTC.

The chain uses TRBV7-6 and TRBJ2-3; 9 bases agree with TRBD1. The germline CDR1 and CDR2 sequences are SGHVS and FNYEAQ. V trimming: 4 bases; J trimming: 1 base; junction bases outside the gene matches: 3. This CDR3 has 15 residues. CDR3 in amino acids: CASSSRTGGTDTQYF. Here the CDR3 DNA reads TGTGCCAGCAGCTCCCGGACAGGGGGCACAGATACGCAGTATTTT. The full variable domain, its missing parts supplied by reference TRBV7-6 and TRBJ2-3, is GAGVSQSPRYKVTKRGQDVALRCDPISGHVSLYWYRQALGQGPEFLTYFNYEAQQDKSGLPNDRFSAERPEGSISTLTIQRTEQRDSAMYRCASSSRTGGTDTQYFGPGTRLTVL.

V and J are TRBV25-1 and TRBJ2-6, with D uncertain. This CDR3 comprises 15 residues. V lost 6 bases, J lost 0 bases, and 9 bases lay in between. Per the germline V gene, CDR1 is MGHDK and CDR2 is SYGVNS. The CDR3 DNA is TGTGCCAGCAGCCACCTTAGCTCTGGGGCCAACGTCCTGACTTTC. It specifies CASSHLSSGANVLTF.

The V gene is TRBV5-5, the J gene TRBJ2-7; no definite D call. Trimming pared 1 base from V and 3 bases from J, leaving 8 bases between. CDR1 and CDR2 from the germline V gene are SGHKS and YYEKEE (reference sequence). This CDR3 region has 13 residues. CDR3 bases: TGTGCCAGCAGCTTGTACCTGGGCTACGAGCAGTACTTC. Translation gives CASSLYLGYEQYF.

The CDR3 here is CASSLLDQPQHF. The CDR3 DNA sequence: TGTGCCAGCAGCTTGCTGGATCAGCCCCAGCATTTT. The gene calls are TRBV5-5 and TRBJ1-5; D gene unclear. CDR1 is SGHKS and CDR2 is YYEKEE in the germline V gene (reference sequence). This CDR3 spans 12 amino acids. Trimming took 1 base from V and 5 from J, leaving 4 bases between them.

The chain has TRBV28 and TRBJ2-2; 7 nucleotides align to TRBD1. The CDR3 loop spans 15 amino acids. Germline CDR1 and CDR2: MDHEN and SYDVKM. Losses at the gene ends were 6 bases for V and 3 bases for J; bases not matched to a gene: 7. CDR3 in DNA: TGTGCCAGCAGAAAAGGGGGCGGTGACACCGGGGAGCTGTTTTTT. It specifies CASRKGGGDTGELFF.

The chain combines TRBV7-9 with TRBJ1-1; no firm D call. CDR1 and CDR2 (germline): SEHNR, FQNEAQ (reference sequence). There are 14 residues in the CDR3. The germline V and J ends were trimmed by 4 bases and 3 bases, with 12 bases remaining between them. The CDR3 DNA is TGTGCCAGCAGCTCCGCCGGTGGGGACACTGAAGCTTTCTTT. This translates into CASSSAGGDTEAFF.

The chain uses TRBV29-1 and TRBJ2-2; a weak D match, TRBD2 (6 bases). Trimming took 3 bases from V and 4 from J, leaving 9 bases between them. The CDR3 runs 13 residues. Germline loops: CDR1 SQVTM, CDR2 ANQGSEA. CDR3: CSVEEGGTGELFF. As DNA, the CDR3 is TGCAGCGTTGAGGAGGGAGGCACCGGGGAGCTGTTTTTT.

CDR3 DNA: TGTGCCAGCAGTAGGACAGGAGGAGGGGGGGGCACTGAAGCTTTCTTT. Translated, it gives CASSRTGGGGGTEAFF. V is TRBV6-6 and J is TRBJ1-1, with 7 bases matching TRBD1. Germline lookup yields CDR1 MNHNY and CDR2 SVGAGI (reference sequence). This CDR3 is 16 amino acids long. With 5 bases clipped from V and 4 bases from J, the junction kept 13 bases outside the gene matches.

CDR3 coding DNA: TGTGCCAGCAGCTCGACTAGCGGGAGTTTTACCAAGACCCAGTACTTC. Translation: CASSSTSGSFTKTQYF. This chain connects TRBV28 to TRBJ2-5; TRBD2 agrees at 12 bases. The CDR3 is made up of 16 amino acids. Germline CDR1 and CDR2: MDHEN and SYDVKM. V trimming: 6 bases; J trimming: 6 bases; junction bases outside the gene matches: 11. Using reference TRBV28 and TRBJ2-5 for the parts outside the CDR3, the full variable domain is DVKVTQSSRYLVKRTGEKVFLECVQDMDHENMFWYRQDPGLGLRLIYFSYDVKMKEKGDIPEGYSVSREKKERFSLILESASTNQTSMYLCASSSTSGSFTKTQYFGPGTRLLVL.

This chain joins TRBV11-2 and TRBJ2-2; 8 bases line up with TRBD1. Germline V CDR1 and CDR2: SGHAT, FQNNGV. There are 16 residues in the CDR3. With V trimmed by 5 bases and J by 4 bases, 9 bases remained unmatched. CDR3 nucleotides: TGTGCCAGCAGCCATGTCAGGGGGCCGGGCACCGGGGAGCTGTTTTTT. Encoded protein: CASSHVRGPGTGELFF.

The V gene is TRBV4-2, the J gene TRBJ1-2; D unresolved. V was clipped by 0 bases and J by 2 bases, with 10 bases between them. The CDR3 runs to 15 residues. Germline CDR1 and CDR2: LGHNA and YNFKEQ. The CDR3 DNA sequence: TGTGCCAGCAGCCAAGATCTGGGCCCGAACTATGGCTACACCTTC. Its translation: CASSQDLGPNYGYTF.

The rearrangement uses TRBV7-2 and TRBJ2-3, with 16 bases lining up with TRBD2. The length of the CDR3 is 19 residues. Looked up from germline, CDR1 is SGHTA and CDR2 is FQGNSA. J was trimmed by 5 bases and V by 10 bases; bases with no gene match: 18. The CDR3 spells CAIDPSTGLAGGPQDTQYF. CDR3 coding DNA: TGTGCCATCGATCCATCAACGGGACTAGCGGGAGGGCCGCAAGATACGCAGTATTTT.

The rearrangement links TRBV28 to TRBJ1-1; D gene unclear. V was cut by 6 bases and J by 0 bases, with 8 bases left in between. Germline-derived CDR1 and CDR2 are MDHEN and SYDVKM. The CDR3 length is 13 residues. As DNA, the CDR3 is TGTGCCAGCAGCCGAGGGCTGAACACTGAAGCTTTCTTT. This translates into CASSRGLNTEAFF.

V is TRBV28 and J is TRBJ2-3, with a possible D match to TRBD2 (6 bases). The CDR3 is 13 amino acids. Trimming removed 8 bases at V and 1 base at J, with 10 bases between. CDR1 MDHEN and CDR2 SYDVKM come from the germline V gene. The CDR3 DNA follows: TGTGCCAGCCAACCTAGCGGCACAGATACGCAGTATTTT. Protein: CASQPSGTDTQYF.